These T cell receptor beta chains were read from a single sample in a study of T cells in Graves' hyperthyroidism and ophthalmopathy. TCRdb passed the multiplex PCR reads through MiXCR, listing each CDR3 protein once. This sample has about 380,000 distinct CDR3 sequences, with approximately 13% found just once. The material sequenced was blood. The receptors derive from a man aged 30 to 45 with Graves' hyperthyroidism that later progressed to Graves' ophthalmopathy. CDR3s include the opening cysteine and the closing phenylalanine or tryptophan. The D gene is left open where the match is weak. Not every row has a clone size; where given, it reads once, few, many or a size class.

CASSDTGYQPQHF	TGTGCCAGCAGCGATACAGGGTATCAGCCCCAGCATTTT	TRBV6-2/TRBV6-3	many	NA	TRBJ1-5
CSAGRTKYSNQPQHF	TGCAGTGCTGGAAGGACAAAATATAGCAATCAGCCCCAGCATTTT	TRBV20-1	few	NA	TRBJ1-5
CASSLEWGRGRSANEKLFF	TGTGCCAGCAGCTTGGAATGGGGCAGGGGGCGGTCGGCTAATGAAAAACTGTTTTTT	TRBV5-5	NA	TRBD1	TRBJ1-4
CAMQGTLSYEQYF	TGTGCCATGCAGGGGACCCTCTCCTACGAGCAGTACTTC	TRBV10-3	NA	NA	TRBJ2-7
CASRRQYSYNEQFF	TGTGCCAGCAGGAGACAGTACTCCTACAATGAGCAGTTCTTC	TRBV7-2	many	NA	TRBJ2-1
CASRRLQGEGEKLFF	TGTGCCAGCAGGCGATTACAGGGAGAGGGAGAAAAACTGTTTTTT	TRBV12-3/TRBV12-4	many	NA	TRBJ1-4
CSARPRTGGNSPLHF	TGCAGTGCTAGACCGAGGACAGGGGGTAATTCACCCCTCCACTTT	TRBV20-1	NA	TRBD1	TRBJ1-6
CATSDPANYGYTF	TGTGCCACCAGTGATCCGGCTAACTATGGCTACACCTTC	TRBV24-1	few	NA	TRBJ1-2
CASSPGSGTSTDTQYF	TGTGCCAGCTCACCGGGTAGCGGGACATCCACAGATACGCAGTATTTT	TRBV18	NA	TRBD2	TRBJ2-3
CASSLPGYSNSPLHF	TGTGCCAGCAGCTTGCCAGGGTATAGCAATTCACCCCTCCACTTT	TRBV5-5	NA	NA	TRBJ1-6
CASSSLGPASSYNEQFF	TGTGCCAGCAGTTCCCTCGGACCTGCGAGCTCCTACAATGAGCAGTTCTTC	TRBV6-5	few	NA	TRBJ2-1
CASSLVTGAINEQFF	TGTGCCAGCAGCTTAGTTACAGGGGCTATCAATGAGCAGTTCTTC	TRBV7-6	many	TRBD1	TRBJ2-1
CASSSGTSGGQQETQYF	TGTGCCAGCAGCTCCGGGACTAGCGGGGGGCAGCAAGAGACCCAGTACTTC	TRBV28	many	TRBD2	TRBJ2-5
CASSPDSGANVLTF	TGTGCCAGCTCACCAGACTCTGGGGCCAACGTCCTGACTTTC	TRBV18	few	NA	TRBJ2-6
CASSRDRVNTEAFF	TGTGCCAGCAGCCGCGACAGGGTGAACACTGAAGCTTTCTTT	TRBV3-1	few	TRBD1	TRBJ1-1
CASSPNSGAWGNQPQHF	TGTGCCAGCTCACCAAATTCCGGGGCCTGGGGTAATCAGCCCCAGCATTTT	TRBV18	few	NA	TRBJ1-5
CASRGHDREWFTEAFF	TGTGCCAGCAGGGGACACGACAGGGAGTGGTTCACTGAAGCTTTCTTT	TRBV12-3/TRBV12-4	few	TRBD1	TRBJ1-1
CASSRAGGQETQYF	TGTGCCAGCAGTCGAGCGGGGGGGCAAGAGACCCAGTACTTC	TRBV2	NA	TRBD2	TRBJ2-5
CAWRIQGVTEAFF	TGTGCCTGGAGGATACAGGGGGTGACTGAAGCTTTCTTT	TRBV30	NA	TRBD1	TRBJ1-1
CASGLVLETNNEQFF	TGTGCTAGTGGTTTGGTACTAGAGACTAACAATGAGCAGTTCTTC	TRBV12-5	many	NA	TRBJ2-1
CAIIGGGSYNEQFF	TGTGCCATCATCGGCGGGGGCTCTTACAATGAGCAGTTCTTC	TRBV7-2	many	NA	TRBJ2-1
CASTPLAGVSEQFF	TGTGCCAGCACACCCCTAGCGGGGGTAAGTGAGCAGTTCTTC	TRBV12-3/TRBV12-4	many	TRBD2	TRBJ2-1
CASLPFRAGTEAFF	TGTGCCAGTCTGCCATTCCGCGCGGGCACTGAAGCTTTCTTT	TRBV7-9	NA	NA	TRBJ1-1
CASSLGGRSSYNEQFF	TGTGCCAGCAGCTTAGGTGGGCGTTCCTCCTACAATGAGCAGTTCTTC	TRBV11-2	many	NA	TRBJ2-1
CAWSVLGQGMSPLHF	TGTGCCTGGAGTGTACTTGGACAGGGTATGTCACCCCTCCACTTT	TRBV30	NA	TRBD1	TRBJ1-6
CSAFQVTNEKLFF	TGCAGTGCCTTCCAGGTTACTAATGAAAAACTGTTTTTT	TRBV20-1	NA	NA	TRBJ1-4
CASSETGARGYTF	TGTGCCAGCAGTGAAACGGGGGCGAGGGGCTACACCTTC	TRBV2	many	NA	TRBJ1-2
CASRADGNTGELLF	TGTGCCAGCAGGGCGGACGGTAACACCGGGGAGCTGCTTTTT	TRBV6-2/TRBV6-3	NA	NA	TRBJ2-2
CASSSPGRNTEAFF	TGTGCCAGCAGTTCCCCGGGGAGAAACACTGAAGCTTTCTTT	TRBV27	NA	NA	TRBJ1-1
CASSDPTASGGFKETQYF	TGTGCCAGCAGTGACCCAACCGCAAGCGGGGGGTTCAAAGAGACCCAGTACTTC	TRBV25-1	few	TRBD2	TRBJ2-5
CASSLGQGASEQFF	TGCGCCAGCAGCTTGGGGCAGGGGGCTTCTGAGCAGTTCTTC	TRBV5-1	NA	TRBD1	TRBJ2-1
CASSVTAGGRGEQFF	TGTGCCAGCAGCGTAACAGCGGGGGGGCGGGGTGAGCAGTTCTTC	TRBV9	NA	TRBD2	TRBJ2-1
CASGSGQSLTDTQYF	TGTGCCAGCGGCTCTGGACAGAGCTTAACAGATACGCAGTATTTT	TRBV9	many	NA	TRBJ2-3
CASSFFHVVYNEQFF	TGTGCCAGCAGCTTTTTCCACGTCGTCTACAATGAGCAGTTCTTC	TRBV7-6	NA	NA	TRBJ2-1
CASSHPGADRGYTEAFF	TGTGCCAGCAGTCACCCCGGGGCCGACAGGGGCTACACTGAAGCTTTCTTT	TRBV12-3/TRBV12-4	many	TRBD1	TRBJ1-1
CASSIRQVPNTEAFF	TGTGCCAGCAGTATCCGACAGGTCCCCAACACTGAAGCTTTCTTT	TRBV2	many	NA	TRBJ1-1
CASTPWVGGQTQYF	TGTGCCAGCACTCCTTGGGTCGGAGGGCAGACCCAGTACTTC	TRBV12-3/TRBV12-4	many	NA	TRBJ2-5
CASRLQGGMGQFF	TGTGCCAGCAGGCTTCAAGGGGGGATGGGGCAGTTCTTC	TRBV28	NA	NA	TRBJ2-1
CASRAEVSYGYTF	TGTGCCAGCAGGGCCGAAGTCTCCTATGGCTACACCTTC	TRBV2	many	NA	TRBJ1-2
CASSHWDSVSYEQYF	TGTGCCAGCAGTCACTGGGACAGCGTCTCCTACGAGCAGTACTTC	TRBV6-1	many	TRBD1	TRBJ2-7
CASSLGGPLGEQFF	TGCGCCAGCAGCTTGGGAGGGCCGCTCGGTGAGCAGTTCTTC	TRBV5-1	few	NA	TRBJ2-1
CSAREGGDQPQHF	TGCAGTGCTAGAGAAGGCGGAGATCAGCCCCAGCATTTT	TRBV20-1	NA	NA	TRBJ1-5
CASSREGPNSETQYF	TGCGCCAGCAGCCGGGAGGGGCCCAACTCAGAGACCCAGTACTTC	TRBV5-1	NA	TRBD2	TRBJ2-5
CAGSLVVGTEAFF	TGTGCCGGCAGCTTGGTGGTGGGAACTGAAGCTTTCTTT	TRBV5-5	few	NA	TRBJ1-1
CASRLAGREAGELFF	TGTGCCAGCAGGCTAGCGGGGCGTGAGGCCGGGGAGCTGTTTTTT	TRBV12-3/TRBV12-4	few	TRBD2	TRBJ2-2
CSAKSTGTPSSYNEQFF	TGCAGTGCTAAGTCGACCGGGACCCCCAGCTCCTACAATGAGCAGTTCTTC	TRBV20-1	NA	NA	TRBJ2-1
CASTIPQVQGYGEQYF	TGTGCCAGCACCATCCCTCAAGTCCAGGGCTACGGGGAGCAGTACTTC	TRBV28	NA	NA	TRBJ2-7